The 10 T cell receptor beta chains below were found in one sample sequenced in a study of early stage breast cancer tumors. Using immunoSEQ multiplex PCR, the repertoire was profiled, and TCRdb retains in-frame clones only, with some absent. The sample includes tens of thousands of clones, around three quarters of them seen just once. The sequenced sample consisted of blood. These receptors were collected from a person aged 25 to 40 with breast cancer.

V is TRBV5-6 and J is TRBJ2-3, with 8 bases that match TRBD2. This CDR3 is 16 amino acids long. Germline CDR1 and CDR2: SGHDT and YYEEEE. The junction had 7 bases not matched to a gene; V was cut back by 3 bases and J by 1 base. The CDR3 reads CASSSDLAGRTDTQYF. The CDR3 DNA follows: TGTGCCAGCAGCTCAGATCTAGCGGGTCGCACAGATACGCAGTATTTT.

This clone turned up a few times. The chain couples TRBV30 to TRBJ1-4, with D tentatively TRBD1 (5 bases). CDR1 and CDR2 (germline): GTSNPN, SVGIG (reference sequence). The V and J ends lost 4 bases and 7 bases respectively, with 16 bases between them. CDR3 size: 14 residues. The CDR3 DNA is TGTGCCTGGACCCCGGGGACGATGGGTGAAAAACTGTTTTTT. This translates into CAWTPGTMGEKLFF.

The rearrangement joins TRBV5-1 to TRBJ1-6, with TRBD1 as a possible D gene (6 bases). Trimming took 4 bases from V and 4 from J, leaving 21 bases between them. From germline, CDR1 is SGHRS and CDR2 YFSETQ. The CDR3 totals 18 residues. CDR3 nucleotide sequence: TGCGCCAGCAGCCCTATGGTTTCGGGGGGACAATATAATTCACCCCTCCACTTT. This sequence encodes CASSPMVSGGQYNSPLHF.

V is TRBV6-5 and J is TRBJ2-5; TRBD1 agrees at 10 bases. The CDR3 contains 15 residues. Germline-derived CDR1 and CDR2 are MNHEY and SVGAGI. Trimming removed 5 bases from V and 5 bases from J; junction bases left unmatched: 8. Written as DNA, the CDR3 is TGTGCCAGCAGTGCCCGACAGGGGGCATGGGAGACCCAGTACTTC. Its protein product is CASSARQGAWETQYF.

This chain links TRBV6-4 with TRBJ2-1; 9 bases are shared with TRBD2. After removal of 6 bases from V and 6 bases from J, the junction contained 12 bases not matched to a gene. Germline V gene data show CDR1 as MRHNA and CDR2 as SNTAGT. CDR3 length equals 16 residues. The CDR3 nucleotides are TGTGCCAGCAGCCCTCCAAGGCGGGAGGGCCTCAATGAGCAGTTCTTC. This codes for CASSPPRREGLNEQFF.

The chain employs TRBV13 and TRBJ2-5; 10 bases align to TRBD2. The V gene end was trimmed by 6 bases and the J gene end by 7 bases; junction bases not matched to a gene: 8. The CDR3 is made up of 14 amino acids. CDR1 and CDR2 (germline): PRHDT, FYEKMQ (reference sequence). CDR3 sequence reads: CASRESGRAVTQYF. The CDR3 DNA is TGTGCCAGCAGGGAGAGCGGGAGGGCCGTGACCCAGTACTTC.

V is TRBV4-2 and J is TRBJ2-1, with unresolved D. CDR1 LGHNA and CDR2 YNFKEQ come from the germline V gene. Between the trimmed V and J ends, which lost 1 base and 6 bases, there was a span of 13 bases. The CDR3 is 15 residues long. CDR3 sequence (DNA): TGTGCCAGCAGCCAAGTCCTAAACCCCCCCAATGAGCAGTTCTTC. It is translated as CASSQVLNPPNEQFF.

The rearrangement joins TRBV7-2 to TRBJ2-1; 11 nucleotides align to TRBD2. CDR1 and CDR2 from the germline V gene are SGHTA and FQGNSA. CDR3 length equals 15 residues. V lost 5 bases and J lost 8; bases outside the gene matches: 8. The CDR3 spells CASSPTSGRAYEQFF. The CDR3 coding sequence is TGTGCCAGCAGCCCTACTAGCGGGAGAGCATATGAGCAGTTCTTC.

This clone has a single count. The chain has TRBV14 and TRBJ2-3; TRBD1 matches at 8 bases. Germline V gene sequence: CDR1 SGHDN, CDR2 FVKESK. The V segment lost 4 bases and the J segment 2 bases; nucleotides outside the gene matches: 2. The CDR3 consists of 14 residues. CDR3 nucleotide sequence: TGTGCCAGCAGCCGGACAGGGCACACAGATACGCAGTATTTT. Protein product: CASSRTGHTDTQYF.

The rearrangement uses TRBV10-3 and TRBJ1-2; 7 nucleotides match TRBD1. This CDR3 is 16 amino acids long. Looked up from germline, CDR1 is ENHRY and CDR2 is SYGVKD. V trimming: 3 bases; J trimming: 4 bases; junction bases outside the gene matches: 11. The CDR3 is CAISDHNDRASYGYTF. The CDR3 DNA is TGTGCCATCAGTGACCATAATGACAGGGCTTCCTATGGCTACACCTTC.